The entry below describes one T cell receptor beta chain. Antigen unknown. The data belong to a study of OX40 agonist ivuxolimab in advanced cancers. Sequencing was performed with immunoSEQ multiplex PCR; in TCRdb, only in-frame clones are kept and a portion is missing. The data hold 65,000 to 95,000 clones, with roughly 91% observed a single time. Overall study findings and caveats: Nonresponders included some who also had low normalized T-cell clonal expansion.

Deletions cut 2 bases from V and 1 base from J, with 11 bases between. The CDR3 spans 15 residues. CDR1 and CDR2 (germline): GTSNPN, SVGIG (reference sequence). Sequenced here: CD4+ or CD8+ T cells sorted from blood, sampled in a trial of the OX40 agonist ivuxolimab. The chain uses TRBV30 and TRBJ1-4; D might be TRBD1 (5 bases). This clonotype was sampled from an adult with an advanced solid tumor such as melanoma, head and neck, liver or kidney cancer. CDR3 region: CAWSPRRGTNEKLFF. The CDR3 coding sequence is TGTGCCTGGAGTCCCAGGAGGGGAACTAATGAAAAACTGTTTTTT.